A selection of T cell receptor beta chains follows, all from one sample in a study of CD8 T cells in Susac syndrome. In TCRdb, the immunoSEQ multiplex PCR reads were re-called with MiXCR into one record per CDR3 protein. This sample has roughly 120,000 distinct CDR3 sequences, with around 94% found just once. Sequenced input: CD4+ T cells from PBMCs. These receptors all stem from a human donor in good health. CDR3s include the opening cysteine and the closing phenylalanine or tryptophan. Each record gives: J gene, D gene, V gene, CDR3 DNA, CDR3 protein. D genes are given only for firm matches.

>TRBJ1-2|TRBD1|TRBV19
TGTGCCAGTGTCTTCGACAGGGGGACTAACTATGGCTACACCTTC
CASVFDRGTNYGYTF
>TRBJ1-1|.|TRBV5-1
TGCGCCAGCAGCGTACAAACCTCGGGCACTGAAGCTTTCTTT
CASSVQTSGTEAFF
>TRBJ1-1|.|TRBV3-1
TGTGCCAGCAGCCAGTCCGTGAACACTGAAGCTTTCTTT
CASSQSVNTEAFF
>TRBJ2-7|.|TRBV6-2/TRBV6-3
TGTGCCAGCAGTGACCCCCAGGCCGAGCAGTACTTC
CASSDPQAEQYF
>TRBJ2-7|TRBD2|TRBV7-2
TGTGCCAGCAACTTGCGACTAGCGGGAGGTCCGGCCGAGCAGTACTTC
CASNLRLAGGPAEQYF
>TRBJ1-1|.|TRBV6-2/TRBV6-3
TGTGCCAGCAGAGACCCAATGAACACTGAAGCTTTCTTT
CASRDPMNTEAFF
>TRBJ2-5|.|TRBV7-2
TGTGCCAGCAGCTTACCGTACTCTCAAGAGACCCAGTACTTC
CASSLPYSQETQYF
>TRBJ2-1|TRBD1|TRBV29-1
TGCAGCGCCGGACAGGGGAGTGGCTCCTACAATGAGCAGTTCTTC
CSAGQGSGSYNEQFF
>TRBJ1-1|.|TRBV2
TGTGCCAGCAGTGTCACGCAGATGAACACTGAAGCTTTCTTT
CASSVTQMNTEAFF
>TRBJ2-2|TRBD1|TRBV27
TGTGCCAGCAGTTTAGAGGGGGCCCCGAACACCGGGGAGCTGTTTTTT
CASSLEGAPNTGELFF
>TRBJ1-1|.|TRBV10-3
TGTGCCATCAGCGGGACCGGGGGGAACCCTCTGAACACTGAAGCTTTCTTT
CAISGTGGNPLNTEAFF
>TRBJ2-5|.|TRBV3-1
TGTGCCAGCAGCCGTCTGGGGGACGGGCAAGAGACCCAGTACTTC
CASSRLGDGQETQYF
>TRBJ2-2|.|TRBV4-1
TGCGCCAGCAGCCACCAGCCGGGCGAGAACGCCGGGGAGCTGTTTTTT
CASSHQPGENAGELFF